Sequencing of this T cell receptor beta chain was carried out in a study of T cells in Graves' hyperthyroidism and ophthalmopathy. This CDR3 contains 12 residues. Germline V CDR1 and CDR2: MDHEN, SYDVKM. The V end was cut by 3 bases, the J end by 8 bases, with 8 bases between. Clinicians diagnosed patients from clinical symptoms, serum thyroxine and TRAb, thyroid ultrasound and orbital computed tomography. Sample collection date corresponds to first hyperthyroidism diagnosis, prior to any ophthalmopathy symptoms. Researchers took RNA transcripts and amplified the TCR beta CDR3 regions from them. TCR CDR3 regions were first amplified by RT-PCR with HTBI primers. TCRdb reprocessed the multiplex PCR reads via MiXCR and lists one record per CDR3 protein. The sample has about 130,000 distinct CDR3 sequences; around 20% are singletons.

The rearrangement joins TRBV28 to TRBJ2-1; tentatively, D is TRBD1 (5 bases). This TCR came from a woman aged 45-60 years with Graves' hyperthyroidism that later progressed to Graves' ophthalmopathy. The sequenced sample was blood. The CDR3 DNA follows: TGTGCCAGCAGTTTGTCGACAGATGAGCAGTTCTTC. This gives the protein CASSLSTDEQFF.